This T cell receptor beta chain came from a study of blood T cell repertoires in COVID-19. Study at large: The United States, Italy and Spain were the sources of the acute and convalescent COVID-19 samples.

TCRdb keeps only in-frame clones here, not all; method: immunoSEQ multiplex PCR. The sample lists around 300,000 clones; 75% to 95% were seen once. The CDR3 runs to 13 residues. In germline, CDR1 is GTSNPN, CDR2 SVGIG (reference sequence). V shed 0 bases and J 4 bases; nucleotides not matched to a gene: 2. Specimen: PBMCs or T cells enriched from blood (not recorded which). The TCR sequence derives from a young woman who had recovered from COVID-19. The chain combines TRBV30 with TRBJ2-5; TRBD2 matches 7 bases. The CDR3 nucleotides read TGTGCCTGGAGTGTGGGAGGGGCAGAGACCCAGTACTTC. This gives the protein CAWSVGGAETQYF.